These 20 T cell receptor beta chains were all obtained from the same sample, sequenced in a study of technical replicates of blood from several donors. Assay: immunoSEQ multiplex PCR; the TCRdb copy retains only in-frame clones and omits some. The sample yields approximately 97,000 clones, 96% seen once. Sample: T cells isolated from PBMCs. Receptors originate from a human donor in good health.

This clone was counted a single time. This sequence joins TRBV29-1 and TRBJ2-5; D perhaps matches TRBD1 (5 bases). The CDR3 covers 11 residues. Germline V gene sequence: CDR1 SQVTM, CDR2 ANQGSEA. The CDR3 loop reads CSPRDQETQYF. For the CDR3, the DNA is TGCAGTCCCAGGGACCAAGAGACCCAGTACTTC.

J is TRBJ2-5 and V is TRBV6-5; 7 bases are shared with TRBD2. In germline, CDR1 is MNHEY, CDR2 SVGAGI. Unmatched junction bases numbered 9, after V lost 4 bases and J lost 4 bases. The CDR3 is 15 residues long. The CDR3 region has the DNA TGTGCCAGCAGTTCCGGGGCGGGAGAGGGAGAGACCCAGTACTTC. Residues: CASSSGAGEGETQYF.

The chain links TRBV15 to TRBJ1-4; 10 nucleotides align to TRBD1. Per germline, CDR1 LNHNV and CDR2 YYDKDF (reference sequence). The CDR3 covers 15 residues. V shed 5 bases and J 5 bases; nucleotides not matched to a gene: 5. The CDR3 nucleotides read TGTGCCACCAGCGCCCGGACAGGGGGAAATGAAAAACTGTTTTTT. It is translated as CATSARTGGNEKLFF.

The rearrangement links TRBV5-1 to TRBJ1-1; the match to TRBD1 covers 7 bases. CDR3 length: 13 amino acids. The germline gives CDR1 SGHRS, CDR2 YFSETQ. Germline trimming cut 5 bases from V and 4 bases from J; bases unmatched to any gene: 5. CDR3 amino acids: CASRLQGPTEAFF. CDR3 sequence (DNA): TGCGCCAGCAGGCTACAGGGGCCCACTGAAGCTTTCTTT.

The chain recombines TRBV18 with TRBJ2-7; 7 positions match TRBD1. With V trimmed by 2 bases and J by 2 bases, 12 bases remained unmatched. The CDR3 sequence is 17 residues long. Per the germline V gene, CDR1 is KGHSH and CDR2 is LQKENI. DNA for the CDR3: TGTGCCAGCTCACCAACGCGGACAGGTCGCGTAACCTACGAGCAGTACTTC. Translated, it gives CASSPTRTGRVTYEQYF.

This clone came up a few times. This rearrangement joins TRBV30 to TRBJ1-2; 8 bases are shared with TRBD1. Germline V gene data show CDR1 as GTSNPN and CDR2 as SVGIG (reference sequence). The V gene end was trimmed by 0 bases and the J gene end by 8 bases; junction bases not matched to a gene: 2. The CDR3 length is 12 residues. The CDR3 loop is CAWSVGQGGYTF. The CDR3 DNA sequence: TGTGCCTGGAGTGTAGGACAGGGAGGCTACACCTTC.

The chain employs TRBV5-4 and TRBJ2-5; the match to TRBD2 covers 13 bases. V shed 1 base and J 3 bases; nucleotides not matched to a gene: 3. The CDR3 extends over 16 amino acids. Germline V CDR1 and CDR2: SGHNT, YYREEE (reference sequence). CDR3 amino acids: CASSLFGTSGKETQYF. CDR3 nucleotides: TGTGCCAGCAGCTTGTTTGGGACTAGCGGGAAAGAGACCCAGTACTTC.

The CDR3 spells CASTYSNQPQHF. The CDR3 coding sequence is TGTGCCAGTACATATAGCAATCAGCCCCAGCATTTT. The rearrangement joins TRBV5-6 to TRBJ1-5; D remains unclear. Trimming took off 8 bases at V and 0 bases at J, with 6 bases between the two ends. This CDR3 contains 12 residues. The germline gives CDR1 SGHDT, CDR2 YYEEEE.

The chain has TRBV18 and TRBJ1-1, with D possibly TRBD1 on 5 matching bases. CDR1 is KGHSH and CDR2 is LQKENI in the germline V gene. V shed 4 bases and J shed 7 bases, with 13 bases lying between them. The CDR3 length is 13 residues. In DNA form, the CDR3 reads TGTGCCAGCTCACGACTGGACAAGTATGAAGCTTTCTTT. Residues: CASSRLDKYEAFF.

The chain uses TRBV4-1 and TRBJ2-2; 10 nucleotides match TRBD2. Germline lookup yields CDR1 MGHRA and CDR2 YSYEKL. The CDR3 length is 16 residues. The V gene end was trimmed by 1 base and the J gene end by 5 bases; junction bases not matched to a gene: 4. CDR3 region: CASSQGAGGTTGELFF. CDR3 sequence (DNA): TGCGCCAGCAGCCAAGGAGCGGGAGGGACTACCGGGGAGCTGTTTTTT.

V is TRBV19 and J is TRBJ2-7; no firm D call. The CDR3 covers 14 residues. Trimming pared 1 base from V and 2 bases from J, leaving 9 bases between. Germline V gene sequence: CDR1 LNHDA, CDR2 SQIVND (reference sequence). CDR3 protein: CASSIAATAYEQYF. CDR3 coding DNA: TGTGCCAGTAGTATAGCAGCCACAGCCTACGAGCAGTACTTC. Full variable domain (rest looked up from reference TRBV19 and TRBJ2-7): DGGITQSPKYLFRKEGQNVTLSCEQNLNHDAMYWYRQDPGQGLRLIYYSQIVNDFQKGDIAEGYSVSREKKESFPLTVTSAQKNPTAFYLCASSIAATAYEQYFGPGTRLTVT.

The V gene is TRBV7-3, the J gene TRBJ2-5; TRBD2 matches 7 bases. With V trimmed by 5 bases and J by 5 bases, 5 bases remained unmatched. CDR1 and CDR2 from the germline V gene are SGHTA and FQGTGA. This CDR3 has 13 residues. CDR3 nucleotide sequence: TGTGCCAGCAGCCGGGTGGGAGGGGAGACCCAGTACTTC. Translation: CASSRVGGETQYF.

V and J are TRBV9 and TRBJ2-7; TRBD2 is a possible D gene (6 bases). This CDR3 has 14 amino acids. Per germline, CDR1 SGDLS and CDR2 YYNGEE. V gave up 0 bases and J gave up 7 bases, with 14 bases separating them. Here the CDR3 DNA reads TGTGCCAGCAGCGTAGGGGACTTAAAGGGGGAGCAGTACTTC. Protein: CASSVGDLKGEQYF.

The rearrangement uses TRBV30 and TRBJ2-1, with a tentative D call TRBD2 (5 bases). This CDR3 has 11 residues. The germline V gene encodes CDR1 GTSNPN and CDR2 SVGIG (reference sequence). The CDR3 nucleotides are TGTACAACTAGCTCCTACAATGAGCAGTTCTTC. Translated, it gives CTTSSYNEQFF. The full variable domain, its missing parts supplied by reference TRBV30 and TRBJ2-1, is SQTIHQWPATLVQPVGSPLSLECTVEGTSNPNLYWYRQAAGRGLQLLFYSVGIGQISSEVPQNLSASRPQDRQFILSSKKLLLSDSGFYLCTTSSYNEQFFGPGTRLTVL.

This chain links TRBV7-8 with TRBJ2-2, with D unclear. Per germline, CDR1 SGHVS and CDR2 FQNEAQ. Deletions cut 4 bases from V and 4 bases from J, with 13 bases between. The CDR3 loop spans 15 amino acids. CDR3: CASSSHRASTGELFF. DNA of the CDR3: TGTGCCAGCAGCTCCCATCGAGCGAGCACCGGGGAGCTGTTTTTT.

This clone was observed many times. The V and J genes are TRBV6-5 and TRBJ2-2; possibly TRBD1 for D (6 bases). Looked up from germline, CDR1 is MNHEY and CDR2 is SVGAGI. V was cut by 8 bases and J by 3 bases, with 13 bases left in between. CDR3 size: 14 residues. In nucleotides, the CDR3 is TGTGCCAGCGCCAGGGGCGAAGACACCGGGGAGCTGTTTTTT. Translated: CASARGEDTGELFF.

This sequence joins TRBV9 and TRBJ1-4; a possible D gene is TRBD1 (5 bases). CDR1 is SGDLS, CDR2 YYNGEE, per germline. Trimming stripped 4 bases from V and 8 bases from J, with 15 bases between. The CDR3 spans 14 residues. The chain's CDR3 is CASSFRAGTEKLFF. The CDR3, as DNA: TGTGCCAGCAGCTTCAGGGCCGGAACGGAAAAACTGTTTTTT.

This chain uses TRBV13 with TRBJ2-1; possibly TRBD2 for D (6 bases). Germline CDR1 reads PRHDT; CDR2 reads FYEKMQ (reference sequence). The CDR3 runs 12 residues. The V end was cut by 8 bases, the J end by 9 bases, with 14 bases between. The CDR3 sequence: CASRRDAREQFF. The CDR3 region has the DNA TGTGCCAGCCGGAGGGATGCGCGTGAGCAGTTCTTC.

The J gene is TRBJ1-5, the V gene TRBV7-2; perhaps TRBD1 as D (5 bases). V lost 5 bases, J lost 9 bases, and 17 bases lay in between. This CDR3 is 14 amino acids long. CDR1 is SGHTA and CDR2 is FQGNSA in the germline V gene. In DNA, the CDR3 is TGTGCCAGCAGCACCCCCGGGTTAGGGGCGCCCCAGCATTTT. Translating it yields CASSTPGLGAPQHF. Variable domain in full (rest from reference TRBV7-2 and TRBJ1-5): GAGVSQSPSNKVTEKGKDVELRCDPISGHTALYWYRQSLGQGLEFLIYFQGNSAPDKSGLPSDRFSAERTGGSVSTLTIQRTQQEDSAVYLCASSTPGLGAPQHFGDGTRLSIL.

This chain connects TRBV30 to TRBJ2-7; TRBD1 matches at 7 bases. The CDR3 is 14 residues long. CDR1 and CDR2 (germline): GTSNPN, SVGIG (reference sequence). V was pared by 3 bases and J by 3 bases, with 8 bases of the junction left unmatched. The DNA for the CDR3 is TGTGCCTGGAGCGAGACAGGGCTGGGCTACGAGCAGTACTTC. Translating gives CAWSETGLGYEQYF.